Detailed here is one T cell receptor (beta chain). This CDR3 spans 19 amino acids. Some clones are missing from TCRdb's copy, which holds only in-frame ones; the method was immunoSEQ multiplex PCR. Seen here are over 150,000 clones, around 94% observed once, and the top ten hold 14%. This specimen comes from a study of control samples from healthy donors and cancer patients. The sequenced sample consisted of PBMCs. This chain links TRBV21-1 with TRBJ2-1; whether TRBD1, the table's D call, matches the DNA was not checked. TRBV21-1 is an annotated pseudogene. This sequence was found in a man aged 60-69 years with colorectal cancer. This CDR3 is CASSKGAWDSQGSYNEQFF. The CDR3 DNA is TGTGCCAGCAGCAAAGGGGCCTGGGACAGCCAAGGGAGCTACAATGAGCAGTTCTTC.